The 21 T cell receptor beta chains below come from one sample, sequenced in a study of cytomegalovirus exposure and HLA in healthy donors. Generated by immunoSEQ multiplex PCR, the TCRdb table keeps only in-frame clones and is missing some. This sample yields some 250,000 clones, of which about 92% are seen a single time; 3.1% belongs to the top ten. The sequenced sample consisted of PBMCs. These receptor sequences come from a woman in her twenties or thirties in good health and CMV-seronegative.

The V gene is TRBV6-1, the J gene TRBJ2-7; the D gene is possibly TRBD1 (6 bases). Trimming took 2 bases from V and 0 from J, leaving 17 bases between them. The CDR3 length is 17 residues. Germline CDR1 reads MNHNS; CDR2 reads SASEGT. The DNA for the CDR3 is TGTGCCAGCAGTGAACTATTTATACAGGGATACTCCTACGAGCAGTACTTC. Its translation: CASSELFIQGYSYEQYF.

This clone was detected only once. The chain combines TRBV7-3 with TRBJ2-2, with 8 bases matching TRBD2. The length of the CDR3 is 17 residues. Germline V gene sequence: CDR1 SGHTA, CDR2 FQGTGA. The ends lost 0 bases at V and 6 bases at J; junction bases unmatched: 9. The CDR3 region has the DNA TGTGCCAGCAGCTTAACTGTCGATAGCGGGATCTCCGGGGAGCTGTTTTTT. Translation gives CASSLTVDSGISGELFF.

The CDR3 region is CASSYLPAGANTGELFF. The CDR3 DNA is TGTGCCAGCAGCTACCTTCCAGCGGGGGCGAACACCGGGGAGCTGTTTTTT. This chain connects TRBV7-3 to TRBJ2-2; 8 bases are a match to TRBD2. The CDR3 is 17 amino acids. Trimming took 4 bases from V and 0 from J; bases not matched to a gene: 7. The germline V gene has CDR1 SGHTA and CDR2 FQGTGA.

This chain connects TRBV6-5 to TRBJ1-1, with D uncertain. V lost 8 bases to trimming and J lost 3 bases, with 13 bases between them. The CDR3 extends over 13 amino acids. Looked up from germline, CDR1 is MNHEY and CDR2 is SVGAGI. CDR3 region: CASGIIGHTEAFF. The CDR3 bases are TGTGCCAGCGGGATTATTGGTCACACTGAAGCTTTCTTT.

For the CDR3, the DNA is TGTGCCAGCAGCTGGGGACAGGGGGACAATGAGCAGTTCTTC. Its protein product is CASSWGQGDNEQFF. The chain is built from TRBV5-6 and TRBJ2-1, with 11 bases lining up with TRBD1. J lost 5 bases, V lost 3 bases, and 1 base had no gene match. Per germline, CDR1 SGHDT and CDR2 YYEEEE. The CDR3 runs to 14 residues. Drawing the rest from reference TRBV5-6 and TRBJ2-1, the complete variable domain is DAGVTQSPTHLIKTRGQQVTLRCSPKSGHDTVSWYQQALGQGPQFIFQYYEEEERQRGNFPDRFSGHQFPNYSSELNVNALLLGDSALYLCASSWGQGDNEQFFGPGTRLTVL.

Notes on this clone: One junction end disagrees with the germline gene, perhaps due to a read error. The genes are TRBV27 and TRBJ1-5, with unresolved D. The CDR3 totals 14 residues. Germline CDR1 MNHEY, CDR2 SMNVEV (reference sequence). This CDR3 reads CASRSLLGNQPQHF. Here the CDR3 DNA reads TGCGCCAGCAGGTCCCTCTTGGGCAATCAGCCCCAGCATTTT.

J is TRBJ2-4 and V is TRBV4-1; 9 nucleotides line up with TRBD1. CDR3 length: 16 residues. Germline CDR1 and CDR2: MGHRA and YSYEKL. Losses at the gene ends were 4 bases for V and 2 bases for J; bases not matched to a gene: 6. Here the CDR3 reads CASSRTTGGTKNIQYF. Here the CDR3 DNA reads TGCGCCAGCAGCCGTACGACAGGGGGGACCAAAAACATTCAGTACTTC.

This clone has a handful of counts. The gene calls are TRBV2 and TRBJ2-1; D possibly corresponds to TRBD2 (7 bases). From germline, CDR1 is SNHLY and CDR2 FYNNEI. This CDR3 is 15 amino acids long. With 6 bases removed from V and 3 bases from J, the gap between germline ends came to 15 bases. The CDR3 nucleotides are TGTGCCAGCAGCGGGGGGCGTCGATACTACAATGAGCAGTTCTTC. Protein sequence: CASSGGRRYYNEQFF.

The chain recombines TRBV6-6 with TRBJ2-5; no clear D gene. CDR3 length: 12 amino acids. CDR1 is MNHNY and CDR2 is SVGAGI in the germline V gene (reference sequence). Trimming left V 2 bases short and J 5 bases short, with 6 bases between. In nucleotides, the CDR3 is TGTGCCAGCAGTTACAACGGCGAGACCCAGTACTTC. It translates to CASSYNGETQYF.

The table lists this clone with a count of one. The chain carries TRBV5-4 and TRBJ2-3; 7 bases are a match to TRBD2. The CDR3 runs to 16 residues. CDR1 is SGHNT, CDR2 YYREEE, per germline (reference sequence). Losses at the gene ends were 4 bases for V and 0 bases for J; bases not matched to a gene: 8. The CDR3 region has the DNA TGTGCCAGCAGCGGGGGAGGGAAACTTAGCACAGATACGCAGTATTTT. This codes for CASSGGGKLSTDTQYF.

This clone was counted a single time. V is TRBV13 and J is TRBJ2-2; D ambiguous. The CDR3 consists of 11 residues. Between the trimmed V and J ends, which lost 6 bases and 8 bases, there was a span of 7 bases. The V gene's germline CDR1 is PRHDT and CDR2 FYEKMQ (reference sequence). CDR3 DNA: TGTGCCAGCAGATTCCGGGGGGAGCTGTTTTTT. Translated: CASRFRGELFF.

The V and J genes are TRBV28 and TRBJ2-1; D tentatively reads TRBD1 or TRBD2 (5 bases each). The CDR3 consists of 17 residues. Per the germline V gene, CDR1 is MDHEN and CDR2 is SYDVKM. V was cut by 6 bases and J by 5 bases, with 23 bases left in between. The CDR3 here is CASSPLEAGLNNNEQFF. The CDR3, as DNA: TGTGCCAGCAGCCCACTAGAGGCAGGGCTAAATAACAATGAGCAGTTCTTC.

The rearrangement joins TRBV2 to TRBJ2-6; D remains unclear. Trimming shortened V by 0 bases and J by 0 bases, and 12 bases separated the two germline ends. CDR3 size: 18 residues. Germline CDR1 SNHLY, CDR2 FYNNEI. The CDR3, as DNA: TGTGCCAGCAGTGAAGCGATTTTCAGTTTCTCTGGGGCCAACGTCCTGACTTTC. Translation gives CASSEAIFSFSGANVLTF.

This clone was counted once. The J gene is TRBJ2-6, the V gene TRBV5-6; D is undetermined. Per germline, CDR1 SGHDT and CDR2 YYEEEE. Trimming shortened V by 3 bases and J by 1 base, and 5 bases separated the two germline ends. There are 14 residues in the CDR3. The CDR3 bases are TGTGCCAGCAGCTGGCCGTCTGGGGCCAACGTCCTGACTTTC. Translating gives CASSWPSGANVLTF.

The genes are TRBV5-1 and TRBJ1-2; 7 positions match TRBD1. The ends lost 4 bases at V and 4 bases at J; junction bases unmatched: 4. This CDR3 comprises 13 residues. CDR1 SGHRS and CDR2 YFSETQ come from the germline V gene. The CDR3, as DNA: TGCGCCAGCAGCCCAGGGACAGCCTATGGCTACACCTTC. It specifies CASSPGTAYGYTF. The variable domain in full, with the rest retrieved from reference TRBV5-1 and TRBJ1-2, is KAGVTQTPRYLIKTRGQQVTLSCSPISGHRSVSWYQQTPGQGLQFLFEYFSETQRNKGNFPGRFSGRQFSNSRSEMNVSTLELGDSALYLCASSPGTAYGYTFGSGTRLTVV.

V and J are TRBV9 and TRBJ2-1; maybe TRBD1 (5 bases). Germline V gene lookup returns CDR1 SGDLS and CDR2 YYNGEE. Trimming shortened V by 0 bases and J by 0 bases, and 22 bases separated the two germline ends. This CDR3 comprises 20 residues. The CDR3 nucleotides read TGTGCCAGCAGCGTAGAGGGGCTTGGTGGTCCCGATCGCTCCTACAATGAGCAGTTCTTC. This sequence encodes CASSVEGLGGPDRSYNEQFF.

The chain is built from TRBV13 and TRBJ2-7, with 7 bases aligning to TRBD1. Germline values: CDR1 PRHDT, CDR2 FYEKMQ (reference sequence). The CDR3 totals 16 residues. The V segment lost 4 bases and the J segment 4 bases; nucleotides outside the gene matches: 13. Here the CDR3 DNA reads TGTGCCAGCAGCTCACCGCCGCCACAGGGGTCGTACGAGCAGTACTTC. Translating gives CASSSPPPQGSYEQYF.

The rearrangement links TRBV19 to TRBJ2-7, with D perhaps matching TRBD2 (6 bases). Germline V gene lookup returns CDR1 LNHDA and CDR2 SQIVND (reference sequence). V dropped 2 bases and J dropped 1 base, with 12 bases sitting between them. The CDR3 extends over 15 amino acids. This CDR3 is CASSIYGDSSYEQYF. The CDR3 coding sequence is TGTGCCAGTAGTATATATGGGGACTCTTCCTACGAGCAGTACTTC.

The chain recombines TRBV6-6 with TRBJ2-5; D is possibly TRBD2 (6 bases). Germline values: CDR1 MNHNY, CDR2 SVGAGI (reference sequence). The CDR3 is 16 amino acids. Between the trimmed V and J ends, which lost 6 bases and 5 bases, there was a span of 22 bases. In DNA, the CDR3 is TGTGCCAGCAGAGGAACTAGCCTGGGTCTTTTGGAGACCCAGTACTTC. Translating it yields CASRGTSLGLLETQYF.

This rearrangement joins TRBV11-3 to TRBJ2-7; D not resolved. Germline loops: CDR1 SGHNT, CDR2 YENEEA. The CDR3 loop spans 13 amino acids. V dropped 0 bases and J dropped 2 bases, with 5 bases sitting between them. The CDR3 DNA reads TGTGCCAGCAGCTTAGATCTTGCCTACGAGCAGTACTTC. Its translation: CASSLDLAYEQYF.

This chain joins TRBV19 and TRBJ2-1, with TRBD2 matching 11 bases. The trim removed 4 bases at V and 2 bases at J, leaving 4 bases unmatched. CDR3 length: 16 amino acids. Germline assignment: CDR1 LNHDA and CDR2 SQIVND (reference sequence). Here the CDR3 DNA reads TGTGCCAGTAGTAGCACGACTAGCGGGACCTACAATGAGCAGTTCTTC. Protein sequence: CASSSTTSGTYNEQFF.